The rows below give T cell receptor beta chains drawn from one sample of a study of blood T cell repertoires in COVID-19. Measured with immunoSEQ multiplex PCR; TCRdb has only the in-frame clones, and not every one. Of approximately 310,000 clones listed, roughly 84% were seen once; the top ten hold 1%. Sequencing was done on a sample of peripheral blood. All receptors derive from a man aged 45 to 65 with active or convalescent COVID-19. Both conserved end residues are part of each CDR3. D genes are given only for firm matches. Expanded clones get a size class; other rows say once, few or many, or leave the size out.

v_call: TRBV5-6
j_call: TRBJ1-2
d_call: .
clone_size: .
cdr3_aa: CASSFPGSYGYTF
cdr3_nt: TGTGCCAGCAGCTTCCCGGGTAGCTATGGCTACACCTTC

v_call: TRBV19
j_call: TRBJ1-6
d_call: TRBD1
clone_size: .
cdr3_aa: CASSGGQGSRDSPLHF
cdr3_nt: TGTGCCAGTAGTGGGGGACAGGGATCGAGAGATTCACCCCTCCACTTT

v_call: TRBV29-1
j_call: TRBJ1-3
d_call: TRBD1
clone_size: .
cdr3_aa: CSVSDRAGNTIYF
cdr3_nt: TGCAGCGTTAGCGACAGGGCCGGAAACACCATATATTTT

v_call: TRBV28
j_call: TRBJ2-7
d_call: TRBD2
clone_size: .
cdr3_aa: CASSRGTSGRARYEQYF
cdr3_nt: TGTGCCAGCAGTCGCGGGACTAGCGGGAGGGCCAGGTACGAGCAGTACTTC

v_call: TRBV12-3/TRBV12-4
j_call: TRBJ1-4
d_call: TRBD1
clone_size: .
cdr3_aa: CASSLGGTGKLFF
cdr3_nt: TGTGCCAGCAGTTTAGGGGGGACAGGGAAACTGTTTTTT

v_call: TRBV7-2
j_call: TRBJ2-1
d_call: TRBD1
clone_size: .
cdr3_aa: CASSRGLYNEQFF
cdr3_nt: TGTGCCAGCAGTAGGGGGCTCTACAATGAGCAGTTCTTC

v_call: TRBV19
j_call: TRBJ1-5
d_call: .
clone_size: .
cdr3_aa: CASSPLIGQGRQPQHF
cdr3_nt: TGTGCCAGTAGTCCCTTGATTGGGCAGGGAAGACAGCCCCAGCATTTT

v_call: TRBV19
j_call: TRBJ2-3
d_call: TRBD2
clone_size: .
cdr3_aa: CASTGGTDTQYF
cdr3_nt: TGTGCCAGTACGGGGGGAACAGATACGCAGTATTTT

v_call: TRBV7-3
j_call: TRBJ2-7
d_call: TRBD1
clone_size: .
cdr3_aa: CASSPQPTGTGGHEQYF
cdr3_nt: TGTGCCAGCAGCCCTCAGCCAACCGGGACAGGGGGCCACGAGCAGTACTTC

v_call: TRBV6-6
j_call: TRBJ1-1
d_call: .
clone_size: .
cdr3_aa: CASSYSGHNTEAFF
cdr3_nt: TGTGCCAGCAGTTACTCTGGACACAACACTGAAGCTTTCTTT

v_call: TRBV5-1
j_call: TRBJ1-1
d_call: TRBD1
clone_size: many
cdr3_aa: CASSSRRDRGAAEAFF
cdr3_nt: TGCGCCAGCAGCTCGCGCCGGGACAGGGGAGCGGCTGAAGCTTTCTTT

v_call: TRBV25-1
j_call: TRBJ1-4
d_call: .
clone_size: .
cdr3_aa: CASSGTGRFGEKLFF
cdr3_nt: TGTGCCAGCAGTGGTACGGGAAGGTTTGGTGAAAAACTGTTTTTT

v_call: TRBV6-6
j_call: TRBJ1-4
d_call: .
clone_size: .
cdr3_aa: CASSNYGATNEKLFF
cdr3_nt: TGTGCCAGCAGTAACTACGGAGCAACTAATGAAAAACTGTTTTTT

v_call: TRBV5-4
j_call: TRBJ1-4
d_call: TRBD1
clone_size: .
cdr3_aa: CASSLRPGQGNEKLFF
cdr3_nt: TGTGCCAGCAGCTTGCGTCCGGGACAGGGGAATGAAAAACTGTTTTTT

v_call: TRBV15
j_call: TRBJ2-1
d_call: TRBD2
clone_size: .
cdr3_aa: CATSRGVAGGGNEQFF
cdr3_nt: TGTGCCACCAGCAGAGGCGTAGCGGGAGGGGGCAATGAGCAGTTCTTC

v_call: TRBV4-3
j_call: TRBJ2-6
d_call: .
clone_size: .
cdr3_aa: CASSPKWQGQGANVLTF
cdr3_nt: TGCGCCAGCAGCCCTAAGTGGCAGGGGCAAGGGGCCAACGTCCTGACTTTC

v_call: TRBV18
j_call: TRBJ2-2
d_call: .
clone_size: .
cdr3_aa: CASSPPTGNTGELFF
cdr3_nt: TGTGCCAGCTCACCCCCGACAGGGAACACCGGGGAGCTGTTTTTT

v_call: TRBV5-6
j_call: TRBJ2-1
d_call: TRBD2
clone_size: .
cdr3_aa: CARSPGGAGGRPYNEQFF
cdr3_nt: TGTGCCCGCAGCCCGGGGGGAGCGGGGGGCCGTCCATACAATGAGCAGTTCTTC

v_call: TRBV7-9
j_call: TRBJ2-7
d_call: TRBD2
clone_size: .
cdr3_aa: CASSLGLAYFEQYF
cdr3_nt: TGTGCCAGCAGCTTGGGACTAGCCTACTTCGAGCAGTACTTC

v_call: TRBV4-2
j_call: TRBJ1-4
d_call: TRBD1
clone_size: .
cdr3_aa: CASSRPQGANEKLFF
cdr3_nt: TGTGCCAGCAGCCGACCACAGGGGGCGAATGAAAAACTGTTTTTT

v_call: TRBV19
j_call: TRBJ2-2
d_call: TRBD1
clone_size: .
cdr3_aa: CASSLRGGRGLTGELFF
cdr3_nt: TGTGCCAGTAGTTTAAGAGGAGGCAGGGGGCTAACCGGGGAGCTGTTTTTT

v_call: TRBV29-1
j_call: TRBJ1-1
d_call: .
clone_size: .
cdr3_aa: CSVERRNTEAFF
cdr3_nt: TGCAGCGTTGAGCGTAGGAACACTGAAGCTTTCTTT

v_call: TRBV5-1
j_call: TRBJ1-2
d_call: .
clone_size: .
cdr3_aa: CASSPEGWGDYGYTF
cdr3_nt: TGCGCCAGCAGCCCGGAGGGGTGGGGCGACTATGGCTACACCTTC

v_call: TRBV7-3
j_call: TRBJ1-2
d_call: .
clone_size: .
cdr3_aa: CASSWTSGSYYGYTF
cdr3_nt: TGTGCCAGCAGCTGGACCAGTGGGAGCTACTATGGCTACACCTTC

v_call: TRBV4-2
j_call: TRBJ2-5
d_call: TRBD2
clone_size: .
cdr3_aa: CASSPPGLAGQETQYF
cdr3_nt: TGTGCCAGCAGCCCCCCGGGACTAGCGGGACAAGAGACCCAGTACTTC

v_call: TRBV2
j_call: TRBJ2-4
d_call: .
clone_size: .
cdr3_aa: CASSTGVAKNIQYF
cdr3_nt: TGTGCCAGCAGTACTGGAGTAGCCAAAAACATTCAGTACTTC

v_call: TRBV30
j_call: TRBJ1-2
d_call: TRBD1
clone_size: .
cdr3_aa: CAWKGQPGYGYTF
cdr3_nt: TGTGCCTGGAAGGGACAGCCAGGCTATGGCTACACCTTC

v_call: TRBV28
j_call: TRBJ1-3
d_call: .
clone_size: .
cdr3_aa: CASMVQGPGNTIYF
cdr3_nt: TGTGCCAGCATGGTACAGGGCCCTGGAAACACCATATATTTT

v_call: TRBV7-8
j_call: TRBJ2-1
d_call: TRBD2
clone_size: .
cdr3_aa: CASSSKGIAGENEQFF
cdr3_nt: TGTGCCAGCAGCTCCAAGGGAATAGCGGGAGAGAACGAGCAGTTCTTC

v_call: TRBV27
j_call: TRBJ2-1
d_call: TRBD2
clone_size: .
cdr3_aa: CASSPAGLAYNEQFF
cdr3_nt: TGTGCCAGCAGCCCCGCCGGACTAGCGTACAATGAGCAGTTCTTC

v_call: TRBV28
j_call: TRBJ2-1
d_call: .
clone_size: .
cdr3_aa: CASSRYGEGYNEQFF
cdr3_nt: TGTGCCAGCAGTAGGTACGGCGAGGGATACAATGAGCAGTTCTTC

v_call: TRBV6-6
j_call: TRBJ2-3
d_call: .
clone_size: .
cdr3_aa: CASSPGLESQYF
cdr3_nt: TGTGCCAGCAGCCCGGGACTCGAATCGCAGTATTTT

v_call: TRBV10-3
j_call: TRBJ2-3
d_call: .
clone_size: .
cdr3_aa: CAISEGAEVTDTQYF
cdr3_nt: TGTGCCATCAGTGAGGGGGCAGAGGTCACAGATACGCAGTATTTT

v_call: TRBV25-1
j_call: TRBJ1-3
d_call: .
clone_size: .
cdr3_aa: CASSEYGGSGNTIYF
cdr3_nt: TGTGCCAGCAGTGAATATGGAGGCTCTGGAAACACCATATATTTT

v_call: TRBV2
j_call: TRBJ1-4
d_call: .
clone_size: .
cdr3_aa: CASSDAGGLNEKLFF
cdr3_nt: TGTGCCAGCAGTGATGCTGGGGGCCTTAATGAAAAACTGTTTTTT

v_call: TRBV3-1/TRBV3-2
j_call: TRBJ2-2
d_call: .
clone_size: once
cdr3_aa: CASTNGPAWTGELFF
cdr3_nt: TGTGCCAGCACCAATGGGCCGGCCTGGACCGGGGAGCTGTTTTTT

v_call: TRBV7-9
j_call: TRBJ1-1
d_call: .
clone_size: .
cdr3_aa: CASSPHTPLQVNTEAFF
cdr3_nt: TGTGCCAGCAGCCCACATACCCCCTTACAGGTAAACACTGAAGCTTTCTTT

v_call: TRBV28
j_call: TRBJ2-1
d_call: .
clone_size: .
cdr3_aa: CASSLSGGRINEQFF
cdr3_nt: TGTGCCAGCAGTTTATCGGGTGGCCGCATCAATGAGCAGTTCTTC

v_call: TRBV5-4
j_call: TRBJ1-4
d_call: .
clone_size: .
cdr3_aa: CASSLPSTEKLFF
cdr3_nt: TGTGCCAGCAGCTTGCCCAGTACGGAAAAACTGTTTTTT

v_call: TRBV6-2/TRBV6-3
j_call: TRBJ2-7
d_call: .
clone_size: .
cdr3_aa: CASSWAYEQYF
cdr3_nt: TGTGCCAGCAGTTGGGCTTACGAGCAGTACTTC

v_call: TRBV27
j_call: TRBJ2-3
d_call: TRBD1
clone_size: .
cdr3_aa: CASSRLGQGAITDTQYF
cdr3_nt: TGTGCCAGCAGCCGGTTGGGACAGGGGGCTATCACAGATACGCAGTATTTT

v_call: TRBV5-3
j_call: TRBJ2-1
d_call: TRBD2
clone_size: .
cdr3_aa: CARSLRPSGRTREQFF
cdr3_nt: TGTGCCAGAAGCTTGAGGCCTAGCGGGAGGACGAGAGAGCAGTTCTTC

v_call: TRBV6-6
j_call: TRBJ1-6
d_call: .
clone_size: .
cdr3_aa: CAAERDGGGSPLHF
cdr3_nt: TGTGCCGCCGAGAGGGATGGTGGTGGTTCACCCCTCCACTTT

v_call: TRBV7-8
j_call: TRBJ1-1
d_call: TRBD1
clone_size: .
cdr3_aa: CASSLVVGQGSTEAFF
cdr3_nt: TGTGCCAGCAGCTTAGTTGTTGGACAGGGCTCCACTGAAGCTTTCTTT

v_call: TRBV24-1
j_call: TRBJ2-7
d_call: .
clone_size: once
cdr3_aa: CATSDLAGGNYF
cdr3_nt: TGTGCCACCAGTGATCTAGCAGGGGGGAATTACTTC

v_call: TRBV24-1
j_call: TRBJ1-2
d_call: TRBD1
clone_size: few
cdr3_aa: CATSGAGGFFGGYTF
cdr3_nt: TGTGCCACCAGTGGGGCAGGGGGCTTTTTTGGAGGCTACACCTTC

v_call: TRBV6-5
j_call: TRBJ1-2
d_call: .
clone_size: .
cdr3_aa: CASSGGDFNYGYTF
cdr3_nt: TGTGCCAGCAGCGGAGGGGACTTTAACTATGGCTACACCTTC

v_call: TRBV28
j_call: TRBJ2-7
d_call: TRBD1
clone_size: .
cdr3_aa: CASTPGTGLYEQYF
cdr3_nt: TGTGCCAGCACCCCCGGGACAGGGCTGTACGAGCAGTACTTC

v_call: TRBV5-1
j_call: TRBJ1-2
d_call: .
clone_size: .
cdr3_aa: CASSLAGGADNGYTF
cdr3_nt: TGCGCCAGCAGCTTGGCCGGGGGGGCAGATAATGGCTACACCTTC

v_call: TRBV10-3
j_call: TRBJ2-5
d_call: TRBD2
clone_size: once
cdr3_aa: CAISLGLAQETQYF
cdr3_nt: TGTGCCATCAGTTTAGGACTAGCCCAAGAGACCCAGTACTTC

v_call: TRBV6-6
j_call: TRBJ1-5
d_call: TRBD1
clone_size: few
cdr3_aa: CASEDRERMQPQHF
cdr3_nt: TGTGCCAGCGAGGACAGGGAGAGGATGCAGCCCCAGCATTTT